Sequencing of this TCR beta chain was carried out in a study of cytomegalovirus exposure and HLA in healthy donors (dated by TCRdb to 2017 to 2019). Some background on the complete study: An earlier analysis of 550 to 700 of the donors reported 250 to 350 Gb of sequence data and about 100 million unique TCR beta sequences from 150 million to 200 million T cells. About 280 gigabases of sequencing data and roughly 90 million unique TCR sequences were included in an early release covering about 600 HLA-typed donors. The genetic ancestry cluster associated with self-reported Caucasian donors included around four fifths of the roughly 400 genotyped donors. The aim of the study was to test whether cataloging public T cell receptors could identify signatures of past pathogen exposure. The study used immunosequencing to profile the T cell repertoires of around 600 subjects and linked those repertoires to cytomegalovirus serostatus. Besides the first cohort of around 700 subjects, a separate validation cohort made up of some 110 different subjects was used. The study combined high-throughput TCR immunosequencing, statistical association of individual TCRs with disease status, and machine learning to predict cytomegalovirus infection status. In a later analysis, previously published TCR beta repertoires from 666 donors were re-analyzed and high-resolution HLA genotyping was added so that TCR occurrence patterns could be studied. Rather than using new phenotypic data, the later analysis identified candidate immune exposures from TCR beta sequences and from how often those sequences occurred across donors. To decide whether each TCR beta V gene segment behaved as functional or pseudogenic, an earlier analysis of some 580 of the donors relied on high-throughput TCR beta sequencing. Donor age, sex, ethnicity and CMV serostatus were compiled together with the repertoire data. A later genetic analysis took genome-wide SNP genotypes for about three fifths of the 666 donors and used that subset as a discovery cohort. Every repertoire in the discovery cohort had been generated on one and the same sequencing platform. Class I and class II HLA loci were covered by the typing at four-digit resolution. The number of donors typed differed by locus, with roughly 629-640 for A, B, C, DRB1 and DQB1, 522 for DQA1, 600 to 610 for DPA1, and around 430 for DPB1. Four to six DR-DQ haplotypes were handled as single units for association and clustering, since linkage in the cohort was strong. Across approximately 400 genotyped donors of the cohort, an average of roughly 200,000 unique TCR beta nucleotide sequences per donor were sequenced, and roughly 17% of those sequences were non-productive.

Summary of the overall study and its limitations: Across donors, most TCR sequences were observed very rarely, whereas some public TCRs were present in many individuals. In both the original and validation cohorts, the classifier was reported to diagnose cytomegalovirus status with high specificity and sensitivity. A few of the identified cytomegalovirus-associated TCR beta chains were confirmed in vitro to be specific for cytomegalovirus antigens. Strong co-occurrence of HLA alleles, especially DR and DQ, made assigning TCR associations to individual alleles difficult. HLA typing was unavailable for some donors at each locus, so association tests used only the typed subset. An earlier analysis of around 500 of the donors showed that most TCR beta V segments appeared in productive rearrangements either about 90% or about 30% of the time, which broadly matched IMGT annotations. In a later analysis, HLA-associated TCR beta chains showed more clonal expansion and lower generation probabilities than non-associated chains that were equally common. For the cohort, immune exposure information was limited to CMV serostatus. A later analysis found that TCR association rates varied across HLA loci, with DRB1 alleles showing the most associated TCRs and HLA-C alleles the fewest. In a later genetic analysis, fewer N-insertions in productive TCRs were reported among donors in an Asian-associated ancestry cluster than the approximately 710-donor mean. A later genetic analysis associated a missense DCLRE1C variant with V-gene and J-gene trimming of TCR beta chains, and an independent cohort replicated the association. Some 16 rarely observed V segments, including chromosome 9 orphons, were excluded from the earlier analysis of almost 600 of the donors because counts were too low. The study gave a list of 150 to 200 TCR beta chains associated with cytomegalovirus. Only TCR beta chains were sequenced in this cohort, and the absence of alpha or paired-chain data limited detectable features. A further reported finding was that TCR beta sequences accurately predicted the HLA-A and HLA-B alleles for most subjects in the first cohort. The authors suggested that the approach could potentially be extended to other disease states and immunological phenotypes. A cluster of highly shared sequence variants was judged likely to be a technical artifact of the sequencing pipeline. A later analysis associated approximately 17,000 TCR beta sequences with specific HLA alleles at a false discovery rate of 0.05. In a later analysis, most CMV-associated TCR beta chains were found to appear HLA-restricted, with HLA associations seemingly driven largely by CMV exposure. Roughly uniform sequencing depth across donors was assumed in presence/absence analyses, although this assumption may not hold. Correlated functional status among segregating V segments might reflect linkage disequilibrium, but an unknown experimental factor could not be ruled out. Several of the top co-occurrence clusters appeared to be linked to parvovirus B19, influenza, CMV and Epstein-Barr virus, according to a later analysis. Some IMGT-functional V segments, including TRBV6-2 and TRBV6-3, could not be told apart with the 87-base-pair reads, so those segments were excluded.

V lost 5 bases and J lost 6 bases, and the count of bases not matched to a germline gene is 9. The germline V gene sets CDR1 to SGHRS and CDR2 to YFSETQ. The CDR3 starts with the cysteine, ends with the phenylalanine, and has 15 residues. Of all the DNA, just the CDR3 is kept, 45 bases in frame from base 1. The library was made by the immunoSEQ multiplex PCR assay. The multiplex PCR relied on a mix of 60 forward primers for TCR Vbeta segments and 13 reverse primers for TCR Jbeta segments. A multiplex PCR assay on genomic DNA amplified the CDR3 region of rearranged TCR beta genes. On the Illumina HiSeq System, the amplified TCR beta libraries were sequenced as 87-base-pair reads. Regarding the original processing steps: A later analysis tallied about 77 million unique TCR beta chains across the 666 repertoires, and around 12 million of those chains were shared by two or more donors. Raw reads were error-corrected and collapsed into unique sequences with a nearest-neighbor algorithm that merged closely related sequences to remove PCR and sequencing errors. Alignment of CDR3 sequences to IMGT reference sequences was used to assign V, D and J gene segments. For a sequence to be retained, at least a six-nucleotide match to both a V gene segment and a J gene segment was required. A rearrangement was called productive if the CDR3 had no stop codons and remained in frame with V and J, and every other rearrangement was called non-productive. Following IMGT convention, CDR3 was defined as the stretch from the second conserved V-encoded cysteine to the conserved J-encoded phenylalanine. In an earlier analysis of roughly 610 of the donors, sequences lacking an unambiguous match to a single V gene segment were excluded. In an earlier analysis of more than 500 of the donors, a V segment was called functional when productive rearrangements were above 56.7%, and segregating when the standard deviation between donors exceeded 5%. To diagnose cytomegalovirus status from the catalog of TCR beta chain sequences, a statistical classification framework was built. In a later analysis, V and J genes were assigned by comparing TCR nucleotide sequences against IMGT/GENE-DB human TR gene sequences. Using the TCRdist pipeline, a later analysis assigned CDR3 sequences along with most-parsimonious VDJ recombination scenarios. A later analysis defined each TCR beta chain by its CDR3 amino acid sequence plus V-gene family, and excluded reads lacking a unique V-gene family. A later analysis removed 500 to 600 highly shared, low-generation-probability nucleotide sequences to deal with suspected cross-contamination and a sequencing artifact. In a later analysis, a clonal expansion index for each public chain was calculated from normalized within-repertoire ranks of inferred template counts. A later analysis computed generation probabilities with a VDJ recombination model fitted to out-of-frame rearrangements, and checked the results against IGoR. Hypergeometric tests were used in a later analysis to score TCR-TCR, TCR-HLA and TCR-CMV co-occurrence, with a repertoire-size bias correction applied to the TCR pairs. In a later analysis, false discovery rates were estimated by permuting HLA or CMV assignments 20 times. In a later analysis, co-occurring TCRs were grouped with DBSCAN, and TCRdist sequence similarity was added when clustering was performed within HLA-allele-positive subsets. Co-occurrence clustering excluded repertoires with fewer than 30,000 or more than 120,000 public chains, plus five with anomalous nucleotide sharing. Here the immuneACCESS table is served through TCRdb, limited to in-frame sequences with V and J called. Missing clones are a known gap in these copies; in checked studies unresolved V genes cover under half, and the rest lacks a known reason. The DNA was the basis for D and trimming; V, J and clone size are from that table. This sample holds around 98,000 clones; more than 75% were observed only once. Over 3% of the sample goes to the ten largest clones.

In total, fewer than 750 healthy bone marrow donors made up the cohort. Cohort members were all nominally healthy when sampled, although unrecorded immune exposures were likely present. The donor tested CMV seronegative and was one of the 352 seronegative cohort members. A peripheral blood sample was collected from each donor, and TCR beta sequencing was performed on peripheral blood mononuclear cells. The Qiagen DNeasy Blood Extraction Kit was used to extract genomic DNA from the blood cell samples. Concerning this clone itself: Its recognized antigen is unknown. Base qualities were left out, and no much larger clone turns up one base away.

The sequencing input was PBMCs. The TCR sequence derives from a woman between 35 and 50 years old in good health and CMV-seronegative. The chain employs TRBV5-1 and TRBJ2-3; 10 junctional bases match TRBD1. CDR3 sequence: CASRATGGGFDTQYF. Read as DNA, the sequence is TGCGCCAGCAGGGCGACAGGGGGCGGGTTTGATACGCAGTATTTT.